Following are 20 T cell receptor beta chains from one sample sequenced in a study of CD8+CD57+ T cells in acquired aplastic anemia. The template used for profiling TCR beta VDJ and CDR3 was genomic DNA. TCRdb fed the reads into MiXCR, producing one record per CDR3 protein. The sample includes about 190,000 distinct CDR3 sequences, around half of them seen just once. Sequenced input: sorted CD4+, CD8+, or CD8+CD57+ T cells (not recorded which) from PBMCs. Every receptor here comes from a human donor in good health, serving as a control.

This clonotype was counted ten times or more. CDR3 residues: CASSLRDYGYTF. The CDR3 region has the DNA TGTGCCAGCTCCTTGAGGGACTATGGCTACACCTTC. The chain links TRBV11-2 to TRBJ1-2; D not certain. Germline V lookup: CDR1 SGHAT, CDR2 FQNNGV. CDR3 size: 12 residues. V lost 8 bases and J 3 bases, leaving 10 bases between the germline ends. The full variable domain, its missing parts supplied by reference TRBV11-2 and TRBJ1-2, is EAGVAQSPRYKIIEKRQSVAFWCNPISGHATLYWYQQILGQGPKLLIQFQNNGVVDDSQLPKDRFSAERLKGVDSTLKIQPAKLEDSAVYLCASSLRDYGYTFGSGTRLTVV.

The J gene is TRBJ2-7, the V gene TRBV5-1, with 13 positions matching TRBD2. This CDR3 spans 15 amino acids. Losses at the gene ends were 0 bases for V and 6 bases for J; bases not matched to a gene: 3. CDR1 SGHRS and CDR2 YFSETQ come from the germline V gene. CDR3 DNA sequence: TGCGCCAGCAGCTTGGGGACTAGCGGGGGCCGCGAGCAGTACTTC. Encoded protein: CASSLGTSGGREQYF.

The chain links TRBV10-2 to TRBJ2-2; D unresolved. From germline, CDR1 is WSHSY and CDR2 SAAADI. The ends were cut back, 8 bases at V and 3 bases at J, with 10 bases in the middle. The CDR3 is 13 amino acids. The CDR3 reads CASQRSDTGELFF. The CDR3 region has the DNA TGCGCCAGCCAGAGGTCGGACACCGGGGAGCTGTTTTTT.

This chain uses TRBV7-2 with TRBJ2-2; 7 bases agree with TRBD1. The germline CDR1 and CDR2 sequences are SGHTA and FQGNSA. V lost 6 bases to trimming and J lost 6 bases; unmatched junction nucleotides: 7. The CDR3 has 14 residues. The CDR3 nucleotides read TGTGCCAGCAGGTTTACAGGGGCCGCCGGGGAGCTGTTTTTT. Residues: CASRFTGAAGELFF. Based on the CDR3 plus reference TRBV7-2 and TRBJ2-2, the full variable domain is GAGVSQSPSNKVTEKGKDVELRCDPISGHTALYWYRQSLGQGLEFLIYFQGNSAPDKSGLPSDRFSAERTGGSVSTLTIQRTQQEDSAVYLCASRFTGAAGELFFGEGSRLTVL.

In its sample, this clonotype was seen a few times. The V call is TRBV10-2, the J call TRBJ2-7; 9 nucleotides match TRBD1. This CDR3 is built from 15 residues. V gave up 7 bases and J gave up 5 bases; unmatched junction bases: 12. Germline V lookup: CDR1 WSHSY, CDR2 SAAADI. CDR3 bases: TGCGCCAGCAACGCCGGGACAGGGAGGCTTCACGAGCAGTACTTC. Encoded protein: CASNAGTGRLHEQYF.

The table lists this clonotype with many counts. The V gene is TRBV9, the J gene TRBJ1-1, with D unresolved. Germline loops: CDR1 SGDLS, CDR2 YYNGEE. The CDR3 is 14 amino acids. Between the trimmed V and J ends, which lost 3 bases and 0 bases, there was a span of 9 bases. The CDR3 bases are TGTGCCAGCAGCGCCAGTTCCATGAACACTGAAGCTTTCTTT. It is translated as CASSASSMNTEAFF.

As regards this clonotype: A much larger clone lies a single base off, so this may be a read error. V usage is TRBV12-3 or TRBV12-4 and J usage is TRBJ2-1, with 7 nucleotides matching TRBD1. J lost 15 bases, V lost 8 bases, and 13 bases had no gene match. There are 12 residues in the CDR3. The CDR3 DNA reads as TGTGCCAGCGGTTACGCCCGAGGGGGCCGGTTCTTC. As protein: CASGYARGGRFF.

The chain uses TRBV20-1 and TRBJ2-1; the D gene could be TRBD1 or TRBD2 (5 bases each). CDR1 DFQATT and CDR2 SNEGSKA come from the germline V gene (reference sequence). CDR3 size: 16 residues. The germline V and J ends were trimmed by 0 bases and 2 bases, with 14 bases remaining between them. As DNA, the CDR3 is TGCAGTGCTAGAGAGGGGGTAGTCAGACCCTACAATGAGCAGTTCTTC. It encodes CSAREGVVRPYNEQFF.

The chain combines TRBV15 with TRBJ1-6; possibly TRBD1 for D (5 bases). Germline V CDR1 and CDR2: LNHNV, YYDKDF (reference sequence). The CDR3 consists of 15 residues. V lost 2 bases to trimming and J lost 5 bases, with 10 bases between them. The CDR3 sequence: CATSRPGTNNSPLHF. In nucleotides, the CDR3 is TGTGCCACCAGCAGACCCGGGACTAATAATTCACCCCTCCACTTT.

The J gene is TRBJ2-7, the V gene TRBV29-1; D unclear. Germline V gene sequence: CDR1 SQVTM, CDR2 ANQGSEA. The germline V and J ends were trimmed by 1 base and 7 bases, with 5 bases remaining between them. The CDR3 contains 10 residues. The CDR3 DNA is TGCAGCGTTGAAGTCGGGGAGCAGTACTTC. Translated, it gives CSVEVGEQYF.

This clonotype has at least ten counts. The chain combines TRBV13 with TRBJ1-3; the D is unclear. The V gene lost 4 bases and the J gene lost 9 bases, with 7 bases spanning the gap. Germline CDR1 and CDR2: PRHDT and FYEKMQ (reference sequence). The CDR3 runs 11 residues. The CDR3 reads CASSYKATIYF. CDR3 in DNA: TGTGCCAGCAGCTACAAGGCCACCATATATTTT.

The V gene is TRBV29-1, the J gene TRBJ1-2; 10 bases match TRBD1. Per the germline V gene, CDR1 is SQVTM and CDR2 is ANQGSEA. Trimming cost V 7 bases and J 8 bases; bases outside gene matches: 10. This CDR3 spans 13 amino acids. CDR3 DNA sequence: TGCAGCGCTGCTGTTGGGACAGGGGACGGCTACACCTTC. Translation: CSAAVGTGDGYTF.

The chain has TRBV2 and TRBJ2-5, with 15 bases that match TRBD2. J lost 0 bases, V lost 1 base, and 3 bases had no gene match. CDR1 and CDR2 from the germline V gene are SNHLY and FYNNEI. The CDR3 length is 18 residues. CDR3 loop: CASSEGTSGRGYQETQYF. CDR3 sequence (DNA): TGTGCCAGCAGTGAAGGGACTAGCGGGAGGGGGTACCAAGAGACCCAGTACTTC. Drawing the rest from reference TRBV2 and TRBJ2-5, the complete variable domain is EPEVTQTPSHQVTQMGQEVILRCVPISNHLYFYWYRQILGQKVEFLVSFYNNEISEKSEIFDDQFSVERPDGSNFTLKIRSTKLEDSAMYFCASSEGTSGRGYQETQYFGPGTRLLVL.

For this clonotype: A much larger clone lies one base from this, so it may be a read error. This chain connects TRBV28 to TRBJ2-7, with D uncertain. CDR3 length: 14 amino acids. Germline V gives CDR1 MDHEN, CDR2 SYDVKM. CDR3 region: CTSSLPANPYEQYF. The CDR3 region has the DNA TGTACCAGCAGTTTGCCAGCTAACCCCTACGAGCAGTACTTC. Drawing the rest from reference TRBV28 and TRBJ2-7, the complete variable domain is DVKVTQSSRYLVKRTGEKVFLECVQDMDHENMFWYRQDPGLGLRLIYFSYDVKMKEKGDIPEGYSVSREKKERFSLILESASTNQTSMYLCTSSLPANPYEQYFGPGTRLTVT.

At least ten counts were recorded for this clonotype. J is TRBJ1-1 and V is TRBV7-2, with 9 bases matching TRBD1. Trimming cost V 5 bases and J 2 bases; bases outside gene matches: 9. CDR1 and CDR2 (germline): SGHTA, FQGNSA. The CDR3 has 16 amino acids. CDR3: CASSLGTGLGNTEAFF. Here the CDR3 DNA reads TGTGCCAGCAGCCTTGGGACAGGGTTGGGAAACACTGAAGCTTTCTTT. The full variable domain, its missing parts supplied by reference TRBV7-2 and TRBJ1-1, is GAGVSQSPSNKVTEKGKDVELRCDPISGHTALYWYRQSLGQGLEFLIYFQGNSAPDKSGLPSDRFSAERTGGSVSTLTIQRTQQEDSAVYLCASSLGTGLGNTEAFFGQGTRLTVV.

This chain joins TRBV27 and TRBJ2-2; TRBD1 agrees at 8 bases. The V gene end was trimmed by 4 bases and the J gene end by 7 bases; junction bases not matched to a gene: 29. In germline, CDR1 is MNHEY, CDR2 SMNVEV (reference sequence). The CDR3 consists of 22 residues. This CDR3 reads CASSSATLQAWPGGLRDGELFF. The DNA for the CDR3 is TGTGCCAGCAGTTCTGCAACCTTGCAGGCCTGGCCAGGGGGCCTTCGGGACGGGGAGCTGTTTTTT.

This clonotype was seen a handful of times. This chain uses TRBV15 with TRBJ2-1; D not resolved. CDR1 and CDR2 from the germline V gene are LNHNV and YYDKDF (reference sequence). V lost 2 bases, J lost 10 bases, and 6 bases lay in between. This CDR3 has 11 residues. Here the CDR3 reads CATSRNLEQFF. CDR3 DNA sequence: TGTGCCACCAGCAGAAACTTGGAGCAGTTCTTC. Full variable domain (outside the CDR3, taken from reference TRBV15 and TRBJ2-1): DAMVIQNPRYQVTQFGKPVTLSCSQTLNHNVMYWYQQKSSQAPKLLFHYYDKDFNNEADTPDNFQSRRPNTSFCFLDIRSPGLGDTAMYLCATSRNLEQFFGPGTRLTVL.

This clonotype was detected ten times or more. The rearrangement links TRBV27 to TRBJ2-4, with D unresolved. The V gene lost 0 bases and the J gene lost 3 bases, with 3 bases spanning the gap. Germline V gene lookup returns CDR1 MNHEY and CDR2 SMNVEV (reference sequence). The CDR3 length is 13 residues. DNA of the CDR3: TGTGCCAGCAGTTTATCGGTCAAAAACATTCAGTACTTC. Translated: CASSLSVKNIQYF.

With respect to this clonotype: A much larger clone lies one base from this, so it may be a read error. The chain links TRBV6-2 or TRBV6-3 to TRBJ1-4; TRBD1 aligns across 7 bases. This CDR3 is 14 amino acids long. The V segment lost 11 bases and the J segment 7 bases; nucleotides outside the gene matches: 13. Germline values: CDR1 MNHEY, CDR2 SVGEGT. As DNA, the CDR3 is TGTGCCGGCAAGAAACAGGGGTCCATTGAAAAACTGTTTTTT. Translation: CAGKKQGSIEKLFF.

At least ten counts were recorded for this clonotype. DNA for the CDR3: TGCGCCAGCAATCCCTCGGGGGGCCCCCAAGAGACCCAGTACTTC. This translates into CASNPSGGPQETQYF. V usage is TRBV5-1 and J usage is TRBJ2-5, with a weak D call TRBD2 (7 bases). Germline V gives CDR1 SGHRS, CDR2 YFSETQ. This CDR3 spans 15 amino acids. Between the trimmed V and J ends, which lost 6 bases and 1 base, there was a span of 16 bases.